The text below deals with one T cell receptor (beta chain). Authors' methods: Reference gene primer amplification yielded estimated nucleated cell counts. Assay used: immunoSEQ multiplex PCR; TCRdb lists only in-frame clones, some missing. From that table come the V and J calls and clone size; the DNA was used to work out D and trimming. The sample lists about 250,000 clones, around 90% seen once, with around 0.9% in the top ten. This sample was included in a study of blood T cell repertoires in COVID-19. Turning to the study itself: The origin of the acute and convalescent COVID-19 samples was the United States, Italy and Spain. T cells, B-cell-depleted T cells, or PBMCs supplied cDNA or gDNA.

Trimming removed 0 bases from V and 7 bases from J, with 15 bases in between. From germline, CDR1 is LGHDT and CDR2 YNNKEL (reference sequence). The CDR3 has 15 amino acids. The TCR originated in a man younger than 45 with COVID-19, enrolled during active disease. The rearrangement joins TRBV3-1 (or the pseudogene TRBV3-2) to TRBJ1-2, with a possible D match to TRBD1 (5 bases). Sequencing was performed on peripheral blood. The CDR3: CASSQDVQGPIGYTF. CDR3 coding DNA: TGTGCCAGCAGCCAAGATGTCCAGGGCCCTATTGGCTACACCTTC.